One sample yielded the 22 T cell receptor beta chains listed below, sequenced in a study of blood T cell repertoires in COVID-19. Clones were sequenced by immunoSEQ multiplex PCR, and TCRdb holds only the in-frame ones, with some missing. The data contain about 94,000 clones, 60% to 85% of them seen just once; the ten biggest clones take up over 40%. Sequenced: peripheral blood. These receptors came from a human donor in a cohort sampled during active COVID-19.

The chain links TRBV14 to TRBJ2-5; D not resolved. Looked up from germline, CDR1 is SGHDN and CDR2 is FVKESK. The V end lost 2 bases, the J end lost 5 bases, and 9 bases lay between the germline ends. CDR3 length: 13 amino acids. The CDR3 DNA is TGTGCCAGCAGCCAAAGTCGGTTCGAGACCCAGTACTTC. Residues: CASSQSRFETQYF. Full variable domain (outside the CDR3, taken from reference TRBV14 and TRBJ2-5): EAGVTQFPSHSVIEKGQTVTLRCDPISGHDNLYWYRRVMGKEIKFLLHFVKESKQDESGMPNNRFLAERTGGTYSTLKVQPAELEDSGVYFCASSQSRFETQYFGPGTRLLVL.

J is TRBJ2-3 and V is TRBV10-3; 8 bases agree with TRBD1. Germline CDR1 reads ENHRY; CDR2 reads SYGVKD. The V and J ends lost 3 bases and 6 bases, in that order; junction bases with no gene match: 8. CDR3 length: 15 residues. Here the CDR3 reads CAISERQGAGDTQYF. The CDR3 nucleotides read TGTGCCATCAGTGAAAGGCAGGGGGCGGGGGATACGCAGTATTTT.

DNA of the CDR3: TGTGCCATCAGTGAGTTGGCGGGAGGGGCCTATGAGCAGTTCTTC. Protein: CAISELAGGAYEQFF. The rearrangement links TRBV10-3 to TRBJ2-1; 9 bases are shared with TRBD2. The CDR3 loop spans 15 amino acids. V lost 1 base, J lost 8 bases, and 6 bases stayed unmatched. Germline V lookup: CDR1 ENHRY, CDR2 SYGVKD.

V is TRBV18 and J is TRBJ2-7; 8 positions match TRBD1. This CDR3 spans 15 amino acids. Per the germline V gene, CDR1 is KGHSH and CDR2 is LQKENI. The trim removed 6 bases at V and 4 bases at J, leaving 11 bases unmatched. The CDR3 here is CASSRPGQARYEQYF. CDR3 bases: TGTGCCAGCTCCCGACCGGGACAGGCCAGGTACGAGCAGTACTTC.

The gene calls are TRBV6-1 and TRBJ2-2; weak D call: TRBD1 (5 bases). The CDR3 is made up of 16 amino acids. The germline CDR1 and CDR2 sequences are MNHNS and SASEGT. V lost 3 bases to trimming and J lost 2 bases, with 13 bases between them. CDR3 residues: CASSDYMTDNTGELFF. The CDR3 nucleotides read TGTGCCAGCAGTGATTATATGACAGACAACACCGGGGAGCTGTTTTTT.

The chain joins TRBV27 to TRBJ2-7; unclear D gene. Germline V gene data show CDR1 as MNHEY and CDR2 as SMNVEV (reference sequence). This CDR3 comprises 12 residues. The V end lost 5 bases, the J end lost 2 bases, and 7 bases lay between the germline ends. In nucleotides, the CDR3 is TGTGCCAGCAGTGCTACCCCCTACGAGCAGTACTTC. Amino acids: CASSATPYEQYF.

This chain joins TRBV5-1 and TRBJ2-3, with D perhaps TRBD2 (6 bases). V shed 0 bases and J shed 2 bases, with 10 bases lying between them. Germline lookup yields CDR1 SGHRS and CDR2 YFSETQ. This CDR3 has 15 residues. CDR3 in DNA: TGCGCCAGCAGCTTGGCCGGGGGATACACAGATACGCAGTATTTT. Amino acids: CASSLAGGYTDTQYF.

V gene TRBV5-5 combines with J gene TRBJ1-5; TRBD1 aligns across 8 bases. The CDR3 extends over 14 amino acids. Germline trimming cut 2 bases from V and 8 bases from J; bases unmatched to any gene: 6. Germline lookup yields CDR1 SGHKS and CDR2 YYEKEE (reference sequence). CDR3 sequence: CASSFDRGGEPQHF. The CDR3 DNA reads as TGTGCCAGCAGCTTTGACAGGGGTGGCGAGCCCCAGCATTTT. Complete variable domain (other parts from reference TRBV5-5 and TRBJ1-5): DAGVTQSPTHLIKTRGQQVTLRCSPISGHKSVSWYQQVLGQGPQFIFQYYEKEERGRGNFPDRFSARQFPNYSSELNVNALLLGDSALYLCASSFDRGGEPQHFGDGTRLSIL.

The V gene is TRBV11-3, the J gene TRBJ2-1; 7 positions agree with TRBD1. The V and J ends lost 1 base and 4 bases, in that order; junction bases with no gene match: 4. Germline-derived CDR1 and CDR2 are SGHNT and YENEEA. The CDR3 is 15 amino acids. The CDR3 reads CASSLGDSSYNEQFF. DNA for the CDR3: TGTGCCAGCAGCTTAGGGGACAGTTCTTACAATGAGCAGTTCTTC.

This clone was observed a handful of times. CDR3: CAWSVRGNTEAFF. CDR3 bases: TGTGCCTGGAGTGTACGGGGGAACACTGAAGCTTTCTTT. The J gene is TRBJ1-1, the V gene TRBV30; D unresolved. V was trimmed by 0 bases and J by 1 base, leaving 6 bases between them. The CDR3 contains 13 residues. Per the germline V gene, CDR1 is GTSNPN and CDR2 is SVGIG (reference sequence).

The chain uses TRBV7-2 and TRBJ1-5; no clear D. Germline lookup yields CDR1 SGHTA and CDR2 FQGNSA. The ends were cut back, 1 base at V and 0 bases at J, with 7 bases in the middle. There are 15 residues in the CDR3. Here the CDR3 reads CASSLGSNSNQPQHF. CDR3 nucleotide sequence: TGTGCCAGCAGCTTAGGTTCTAATAGCAATCAGCCCCAGCATTTT.

The rearrangement uses TRBV7-2 and TRBJ1-2, with D unresolved. The CDR3 extends over 15 amino acids. Trimming took 0 bases from V and 3 from J, leaving 11 bases between them. Germline V gene data show CDR1 as SGHTA and CDR2 as FQGNSA. Here the CDR3 DNA reads TGTGCCAGCAGCTTAGCTCCGGGAGGAGACTATGGCTACACCTTC. This gives the protein CASSLAPGGDYGYTF.

The chain recombines TRBV19 with TRBJ2-3, with a tentative D call TRBD1 (5 bases). CDR1 and CDR2 from the germline V gene are LNHDA and SQIVND (reference sequence). Trimming stripped 3 bases from V and 0 bases from J, with 13 bases between. The CDR3 length is 16 residues. The CDR3 spells CASSMLGASSTDTQYF. CDR3 DNA sequence: TGTGCCAGTAGTATGTTAGGGGCAAGCAGCACAGATACGCAGTATTTT.

This rearrangement joins TRBV7-8 to TRBJ2-7, with 8 bases lining up with TRBD2. CDR1 is SGHVS and CDR2 is FQNEAQ in the germline V gene. The CDR3 sequence is 16 residues long. The J segment lost 6 bases and the V segment lost 5 bases, leaving 15 bases of the junction unmatched. The CDR3 DNA reads as TGTGCCAGCAGCCCCCATGCGCAGACGGGAGGGGTCGAGCAGTACTTC. This sequence encodes CASSPHAQTGGVEQYF.

This clone was picked up a small number of times. The chain recombines TRBV5-4 with TRBJ1-2, with TRBD1 identical over 10 bases. CDR1 is SGHNT, CDR2 YYREEE, per germline (reference sequence). V shed 5 bases and J 1 base; nucleotides not matched to a gene: 8. The CDR3 spans 16 residues. CDR3 loop: CASSLHGTGVNYGYTF. In DNA, the CDR3 is TGTGCCAGCAGTCTCCACGGGACAGGGGTTAACTATGGCTACACCTTC.

V gene TRBV5-1 combines with J gene TRBJ2-1; TRBD1 matches at 8 bases. CDR3 length: 12 amino acids. With V trimmed by 4 bases and J by 7 bases, 1 base remained unmatched. CDR1 and CDR2 from the germline V gene are SGHRS and YFSETQ. CDR3 amino acids: CASSRQGNEQFF. The DNA of the CDR3 is TGCGCCAGCAGCCGACAGGGGAATGAGCAGTTCTTC.

A few counts support this clone. The J gene is TRBJ2-7, the V gene TRBV18; the match to TRBD2 covers 8 bases. Per germline, CDR1 KGHSH and CDR2 LQKENI. J lost 3 bases, V lost 8 bases, and 12 bases had no gene match. The CDR3 contains 15 residues. CDR3 sequence: CASVTTAGRVYEQYF. The DNA for the CDR3 is TGTGCCAGCGTAACGACTGCCGGGAGGGTCTACGAGCAGTACTTC.

The genes are TRBV10-3 and TRBJ2-3; D gene uncertain. The CDR3 sequence is 13 residues long. CDR1 is ENHRY, CDR2 SYGVKD, per germline. With 11 bases removed from V and 0 bases from J, the gap between germline ends came to 12 bases. The CDR3 DNA is TGTGCCGCTGCACAGTTTAGCACAGATACGCAGTATTTT. It encodes CAAAQFSTDTQYF.

DNA of the CDR3: TGTGCCAGCTCACCACCTTTAGGAGCGGGAGGCAACTCTGGGGCCAACGTCCTGACTTTC. This translates into CASSPPLGAGGNSGANVLTF. The chain links TRBV18 to TRBJ2-6; TRBD2 aligns across 9 bases. The CDR3 loop spans 20 amino acids. The V segment lost 0 bases and the J segment 0 bases; nucleotides outside the gene matches: 9. CDR1 and CDR2 from the germline V gene are KGHSH and LQKENI.

The chain couples TRBV15 to TRBJ2-2; 7 nucleotides line up with TRBD2. V dropped 0 bases and J dropped 7; count of bases not matched to a gene: 11. Per the germline V gene, CDR1 is LNHNV and CDR2 is YYDKDF (reference sequence). The CDR3 contains 17 residues. For the CDR3, the DNA is TGTGCCACCAGCAGAGATTGGATCCGGGGCGGGAGCGGGGAGCTGTTTTTT. Translating it yields CATSRDWIRGGSGELFF.

V usage is TRBV3-1 (or the pseudogene TRBV3-2) and J usage is TRBJ2-5; 9 positions match TRBD2. The CDR3 is made up of 16 amino acids. Trimming cost V 7 bases and J 5 bases; bases outside gene matches: 14. Germline V gives CDR1 LGHDT, CDR2 YNNKEL (reference sequence). The CDR3 sequence is CASIRDSSGNRETQYF. CDR3 in DNA: TGTGCCAGCATAAGAGATTCTAGCGGGAATAGGGAGACCCAGTACTTC.

Worth noting for this clone: The junction differs from germline at one of its ends, possibly a read error. The V gene is TRBV7-7, the J gene TRBJ2-2, with 8 bases lining up with TRBD1. The CDR3 spans 15 residues. In germline, CDR1 is SSHAT, CDR2 FNYEAQ (reference sequence). CDR3 sequence: CASSYGQGNTGELFF. CDR3 bases: TGTGCTAGCAGCTACGGACAGGGGAACACCGGGGAGCTGTTTTTT.